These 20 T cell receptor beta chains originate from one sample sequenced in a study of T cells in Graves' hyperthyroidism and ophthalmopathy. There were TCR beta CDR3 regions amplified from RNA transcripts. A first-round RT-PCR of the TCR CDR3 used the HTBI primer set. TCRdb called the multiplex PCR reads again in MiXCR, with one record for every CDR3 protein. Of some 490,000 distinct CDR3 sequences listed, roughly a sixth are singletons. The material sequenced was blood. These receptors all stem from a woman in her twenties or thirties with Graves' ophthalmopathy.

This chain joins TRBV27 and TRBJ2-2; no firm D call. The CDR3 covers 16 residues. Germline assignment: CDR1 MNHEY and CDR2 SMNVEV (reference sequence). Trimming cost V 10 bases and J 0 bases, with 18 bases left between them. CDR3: CAISRTGGANTGELFF. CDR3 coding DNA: TGTGCCATTTCCCGAACTGGCGGCGCGAACACCGGGGAGCTGTTTTTT.

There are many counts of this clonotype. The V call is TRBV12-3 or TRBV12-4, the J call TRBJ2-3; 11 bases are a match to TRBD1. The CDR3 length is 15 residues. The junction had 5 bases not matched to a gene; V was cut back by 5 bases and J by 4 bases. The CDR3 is CASSTRGQGADTQYF. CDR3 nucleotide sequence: TGTGCCAGCAGTACACGGGGACAGGGGGCAGATACGCAGTATTTT.

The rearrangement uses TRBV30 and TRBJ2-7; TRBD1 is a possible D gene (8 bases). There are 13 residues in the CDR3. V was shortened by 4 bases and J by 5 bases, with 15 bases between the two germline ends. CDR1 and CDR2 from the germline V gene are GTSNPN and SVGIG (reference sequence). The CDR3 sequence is CAWNRGGAHEQYF. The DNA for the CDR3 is TGTGCCTGGAACAGGGGGGGGGCCCACGAGCAGTACTTC.

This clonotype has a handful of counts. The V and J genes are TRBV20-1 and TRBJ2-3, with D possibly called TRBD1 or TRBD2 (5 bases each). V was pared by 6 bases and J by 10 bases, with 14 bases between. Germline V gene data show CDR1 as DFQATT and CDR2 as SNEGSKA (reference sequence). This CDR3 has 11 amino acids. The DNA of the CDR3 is TGCAGTGCGGGGGAGCCTCAGTCGCAGTATTTT. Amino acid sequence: CSAGEPQSQYF.

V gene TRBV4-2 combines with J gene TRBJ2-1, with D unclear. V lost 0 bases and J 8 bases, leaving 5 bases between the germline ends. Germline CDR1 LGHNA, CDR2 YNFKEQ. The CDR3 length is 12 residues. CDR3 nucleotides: TGTGCCAGCAGCCAAGATTGGGATGAGCAGTTCTTC. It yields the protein CASSQDWDEQFF.

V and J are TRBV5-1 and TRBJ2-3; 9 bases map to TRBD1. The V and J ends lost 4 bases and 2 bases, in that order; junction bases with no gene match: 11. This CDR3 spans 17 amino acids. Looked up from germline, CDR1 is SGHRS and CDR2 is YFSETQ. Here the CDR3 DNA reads TGCGCCAGCAGCCTGGGACAGGGCAGGGGATACACAGATACGCAGTATTTT. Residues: CASSLGQGRGYTDTQYF.

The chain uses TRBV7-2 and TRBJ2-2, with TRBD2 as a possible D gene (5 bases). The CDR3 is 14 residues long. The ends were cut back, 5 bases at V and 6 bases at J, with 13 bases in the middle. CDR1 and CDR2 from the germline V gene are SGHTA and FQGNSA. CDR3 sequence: CASSGGLKAGELFF. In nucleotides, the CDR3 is TGTGCCAGCAGCGGTGGACTTAAGGCCGGGGAGCTGTTTTTT.

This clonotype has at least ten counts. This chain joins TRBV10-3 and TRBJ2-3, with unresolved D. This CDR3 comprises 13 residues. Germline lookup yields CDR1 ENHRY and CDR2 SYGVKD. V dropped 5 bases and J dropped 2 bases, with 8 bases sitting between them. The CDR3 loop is CAISFDSTDTQYF. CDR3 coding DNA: TGTGCCATCAGTTTCGACTCCACAGATACGCAGTATTTT.

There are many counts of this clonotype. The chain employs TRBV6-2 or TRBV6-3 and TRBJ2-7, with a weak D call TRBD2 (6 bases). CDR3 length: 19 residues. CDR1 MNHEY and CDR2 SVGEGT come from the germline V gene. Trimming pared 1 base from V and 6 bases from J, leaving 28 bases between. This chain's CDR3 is CASSYYPAGTTLLLFEQYF. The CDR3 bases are TGTGCCAGCAGTTACTACCCGGCGGGGACGACGCTTCTCTTGTTCGAGCAGTACTTC.

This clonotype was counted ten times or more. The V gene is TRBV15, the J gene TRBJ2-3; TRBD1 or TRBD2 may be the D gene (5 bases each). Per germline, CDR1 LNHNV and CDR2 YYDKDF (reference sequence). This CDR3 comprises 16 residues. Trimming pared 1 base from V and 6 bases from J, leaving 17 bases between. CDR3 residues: CATSRGGSGSVDTQYF. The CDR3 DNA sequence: TGTGCCACCAGCAGAGGGGGGTCGGGGTCGGTGGATACGCAGTATTTT.

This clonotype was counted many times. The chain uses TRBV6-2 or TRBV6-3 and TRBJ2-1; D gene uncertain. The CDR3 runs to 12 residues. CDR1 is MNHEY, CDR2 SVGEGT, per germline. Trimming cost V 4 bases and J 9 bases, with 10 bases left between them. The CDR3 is CASSFKVGEQFF. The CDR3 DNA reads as TGTGCCAGCAGTTTCAAAGTTGGTGAGCAGTTCTTC.

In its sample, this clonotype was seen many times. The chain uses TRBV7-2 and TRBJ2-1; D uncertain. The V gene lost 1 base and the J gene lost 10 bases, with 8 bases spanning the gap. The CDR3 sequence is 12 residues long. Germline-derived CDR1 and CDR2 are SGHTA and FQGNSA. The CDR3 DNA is TGTGCCAGCAGCTTAGTAGAGGTGGAGCAGTTCTTC. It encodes CASSLVEVEQFF. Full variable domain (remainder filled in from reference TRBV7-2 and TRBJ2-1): GAGVSQSPSNKVTEKGKDVELRCDPISGHTALYWYRQSLGQGLEFLIYFQGNSAPDKSGLPSDRFSAERTGGSVSTLTIQRTQQEDSAVYLCASSLVEVEQFFGPGTRLTVL.

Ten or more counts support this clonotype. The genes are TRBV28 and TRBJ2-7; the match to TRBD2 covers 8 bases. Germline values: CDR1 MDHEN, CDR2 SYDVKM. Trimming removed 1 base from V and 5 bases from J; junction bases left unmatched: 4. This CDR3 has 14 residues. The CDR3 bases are TGTGCCAGCAGTTTATCGGGACTAGGAGACGAGCAGTACTTC. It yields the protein CASSLSGLGDEQYF.

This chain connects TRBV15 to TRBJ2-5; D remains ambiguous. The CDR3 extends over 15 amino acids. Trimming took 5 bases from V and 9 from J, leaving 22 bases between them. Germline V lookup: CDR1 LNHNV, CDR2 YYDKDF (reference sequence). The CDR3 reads CATSGELLAQSAQYF. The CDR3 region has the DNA TGTGCCACCAGCGGGGAACTTTTGGCTCAGTCGGCCCAGTACTTC.

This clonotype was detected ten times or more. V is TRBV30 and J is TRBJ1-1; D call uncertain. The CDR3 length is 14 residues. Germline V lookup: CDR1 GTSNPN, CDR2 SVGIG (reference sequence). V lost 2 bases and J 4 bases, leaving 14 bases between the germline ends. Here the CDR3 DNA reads TGTGCCTGGAGTCGGACGGAAGGAGGCACTGAAGCTTTCTTT. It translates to CAWSRTEGGTEAFF.

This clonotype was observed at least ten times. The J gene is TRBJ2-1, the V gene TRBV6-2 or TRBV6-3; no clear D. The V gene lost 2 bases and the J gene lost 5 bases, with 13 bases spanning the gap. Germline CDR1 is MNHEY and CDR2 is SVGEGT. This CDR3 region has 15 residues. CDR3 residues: CASSYVTRPNNEQFF. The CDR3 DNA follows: TGTGCCAGCAGTTACGTTACGAGGCCGAACAATGAGCAGTTCTTC.

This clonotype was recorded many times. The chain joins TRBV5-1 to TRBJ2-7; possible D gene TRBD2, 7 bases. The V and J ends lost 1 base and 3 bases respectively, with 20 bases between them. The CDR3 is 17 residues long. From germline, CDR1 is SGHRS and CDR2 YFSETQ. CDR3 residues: CASSLTLGGGTSYEQYF. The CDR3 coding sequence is TGCGCCAGCAGCTTGACATTGGGCGGGGGCACCAGCTACGAGCAGTACTTC.

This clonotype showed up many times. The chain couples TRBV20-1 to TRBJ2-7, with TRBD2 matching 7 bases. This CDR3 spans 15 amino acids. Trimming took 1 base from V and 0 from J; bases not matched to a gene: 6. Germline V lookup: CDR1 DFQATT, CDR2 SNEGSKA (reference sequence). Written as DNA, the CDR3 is TGCAGTGCTAGAGGGGAGGGAAAAAGCTCCTACGAGCAGTACTTC. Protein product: CSARGEGKSSYEQYF.

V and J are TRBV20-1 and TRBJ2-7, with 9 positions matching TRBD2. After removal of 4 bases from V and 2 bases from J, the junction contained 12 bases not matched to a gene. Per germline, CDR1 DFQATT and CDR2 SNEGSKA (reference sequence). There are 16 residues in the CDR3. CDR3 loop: CSANSGSNSPTYEQYF. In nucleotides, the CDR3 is TGCAGTGCTAATAGCGGGAGCAATTCCCCTACCTACGAGCAGTACTTC.

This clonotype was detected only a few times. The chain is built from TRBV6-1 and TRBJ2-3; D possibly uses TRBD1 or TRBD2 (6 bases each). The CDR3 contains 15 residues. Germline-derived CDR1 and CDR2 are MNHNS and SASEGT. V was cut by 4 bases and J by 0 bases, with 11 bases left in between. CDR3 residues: CASSGGASSTDTQYF. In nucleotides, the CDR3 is TGTGCCAGCAGTGGGGGGGCATCTAGCACAGATACGCAGTATTTT.